These 19 T cell receptor beta chains share one sample of origin, sequenced in a study of T cell changes during pregnancy in multiple sclerosis. Here immunoSEQ multiplex PCR was the method, and the copy in TCRdb shows in-frame clones only, minus some. This sample has some 87,000 clones, with roughly 96% found just once. Sequenced material: peripheral blood, taken in the second trimester of pregnancy. These receptors were taken from a female donor with multiple sclerosis, enrolled in a pregnancy study.

This sequence joins TRBV7-2 and TRBJ2-7, with TRBD1 as a possible D gene (6 bases). The CDR3 sequence is 13 residues long. Germline CDR1 reads SGHTA; CDR2 reads FQGNSA. V was cut by 5 bases and J by 3 bases, with 11 bases left in between. CDR3 residues: CASSVQGVYEQYF. The CDR3, as DNA: TGTGCCAGCAGCGTACAGGGAGTCTACGAGCAGTACTTC.

This clone was found a few times. The J gene is TRBJ1-1, the V gene TRBV9; no clear D gene. Trimming shortened V by 0 bases and J by 6 bases, and 9 bases separated the two germline ends. This CDR3 has 13 amino acids. Germline V CDR1 and CDR2: SGDLS, YYNGEE. The CDR3 region is CASSVASLSEAFF. The CDR3 DNA reads as TGTGCCAGCAGCGTAGCAAGCCTCTCTGAAGCTTTCTTT.

The chain employs TRBV14 and TRBJ2-2; D uncertain. The germline V gene has CDR1 SGHDN and CDR2 FVKESK. V lost 0 bases, J lost 1 base, and 6 bases lay in between. This CDR3 is 15 amino acids long. CDR3 amino acids: CASSQDFRNTGELFF. CDR3 bases: TGTGCCAGCAGCCAAGATTTTAGGAACACCGGGGAGCTGTTTTTT.

This clone came up once. V and J are TRBV10-1 and TRBJ2-3; no clear D. The CDR3 contains 17 residues. Looked up from germline, CDR1 is WNHNN and CDR2 is SYGVQD (reference sequence). The V and J ends lost 6 bases and 2 bases respectively, with 21 bases between them. The CDR3 reads CASSRASVHLYTDTQYF. The CDR3 region has the DNA TGCGCCAGCAGCCGAGCTTCGGTCCACCTGTACACAGATACGCAGTATTTT.

The chain combines TRBV19 with TRBJ2-1; tentative D call: TRBD2 (6 bases). The CDR3 totals 16 residues. V was shortened by 5 bases and J by 0 bases, with 14 bases between the two germline ends. CDR1 LNHDA and CDR2 SQIVND come from the germline V gene (reference sequence). In DNA, the CDR3 is TGTGCCAGTAGTCCTCTTTCGGAGGGCTCCTACAATGAGCAGTTCTTC. This translates into CASSPLSEGSYNEQFF.

The J gene is TRBJ2-7, the V gene TRBV7-2, with TRBD2 identical over 12 bases. The CDR3 runs to 13 residues. The trim removed 4 bases at V and 7 bases at J, leaving 2 bases unmatched. CDR1 is SGHTA and CDR2 is FQGNSA in the germline V gene. The CDR3 is CASSYTSGGEQYF. The DNA for the CDR3 is TGTGCCAGCAGCTATACTAGCGGGGGGGAGCAGTACTTC.

CDR3 bases: TGTGCCAGCAGCCATCCTAGCGGGAGAGGTATGTACGAGCAGTACTTC. Translation: CASSHPSGRGMYEQYF. The chain recombines TRBV4-2 with TRBJ2-7, with 10 bases fitting TRBD2. This CDR3 has 16 residues. V dropped 3 bases and J dropped 4; count of bases not matched to a gene: 9. In germline, CDR1 is LGHNA, CDR2 YNFKEQ.

The chain employs TRBV19 and TRBJ1-5; D not resolved. Germline CDR1 LNHDA, CDR2 SQIVND (reference sequence). V lost 3 bases, J lost 0 bases, and 6 bases lay in between. CDR3 length: 14 amino acids. CDR3 coding DNA: TGTGCCAGTAGTATCCGGGATAGCAATCAGCCCCAGCATTTT. Its protein is CASSIRDSNQPQHF. The variable domain in full, completed from reference TRBV19 and TRBJ1-5, reads DGGITQSPKYLFRKEGQNVTLSCEQNLNHDAMYWYRQDPGQGLRLIYYSQIVNDFQKGDIAEGYSVSREKKESFPLTVTSAQKNPTAFYLCASSIRDSNQPQHFGDGTRLSIL.

A single count supports this clone. The rearrangement uses TRBV11-3 and TRBJ2-7; 10 nucleotides match TRBD1. Losses at the gene ends were 4 bases for V and 4 bases for J; bases not matched to a gene: 4. CDR1 is SGHNT, CDR2 YENEEA, per germline. This CDR3 has 14 amino acids. Here the CDR3 DNA reads TGTGCCAGCAGCTCCGGGACAGGGGCGTACGAGCAGTACTTC. This translates into CASSSGTGAYEQYF.

V usage is TRBV19 and J usage is TRBJ2-7, with D perhaps TRBD1 (6 bases). Germline loops: CDR1 LNHDA, CDR2 SQIVND (reference sequence). Trimming took 7 bases from V and 5 from J, leaving 15 bases between them. The CDR3 totals 13 residues. As DNA, the CDR3 is TGTGCCAGTACTGGCAGGGGATCAAACGAGCAGTACTTC. Its translation is CASTGRGSNEQYF.

The chain couples TRBV6-6 to TRBJ1-2, with no clear D. The germline CDR1 and CDR2 sequences are MNHNY and SVGAGI (reference sequence). This CDR3 has 13 amino acids. The ends were cut back, 5 bases at V and 4 bases at J, with 11 bases in the middle. CDR3 loop: CASSPSEVYGYTF. DNA for the CDR3: TGTGCCAGCAGTCCCTCCGAGGTCTATGGCTACACCTTC.

The gene calls are TRBV19 and TRBJ1-1, with 9 positions matching TRBD1. This CDR3 contains 13 residues. In germline, CDR1 is LNHDA, CDR2 SQIVND (reference sequence). The V gene end was trimmed by 3 bases and the J gene end by 8 bases; junction bases not matched to a gene: 4. The CDR3 coding sequence is TGTGCCAGTAGTATGATGACAGGGGGGGAAGCTTTCTTT. It specifies CASSMMTGGEAFF.

This clone was seen a single time. The V call is TRBV11-2, the J call TRBJ2-3; TRBD1 matches 7 bases. The V and J ends lost 0 bases and 4 bases, in that order; junction bases with no gene match: 10. The CDR3 extends over 17 amino acids. Germline values: CDR1 SGHAT, CDR2 FQNNGV. The CDR3 reads CASSLDPPTGAADTQYF. In nucleotides, the CDR3 is TGTGCCAGCAGCTTAGACCCCCCCACAGGGGCCGCAGATACGCAGTATTTT.

The rearrangement uses TRBV5-6 and TRBJ2-5; 10 nucleotides line up with TRBD2. CDR1 and CDR2 from the germline V gene are SGHDT and YYEEEE. The CDR3 contains 16 residues. V trimming: 2 bases; J trimming: 5 bases; junction bases outside the gene matches: 9. This chain's CDR3 is CASSFLAGVHEETQYF. Here the CDR3 DNA reads TGTGCCAGCAGCTTTCTAGCGGGAGTTCATGAGGAGACCCAGTACTTC. Supplemented by reference TRBV5-6 and TRBJ2-5, the full variable domain reads DAGVTQSPTHLIKTRGQQVTLRCSPKSGHDTVSWYQQALGQGPQFIFQYYEEEERQRGNFPDRFSGHQFPNYSSELNVNALLLGDSALYLCASSFLAGVHEETQYFGPGTRLLVL.

V and J are TRBV5-1 and TRBJ2-2; the match to TRBD2 covers 10 bases. With 3 bases clipped from V and 4 bases from J, the junction kept 6 bases outside the gene matches. Germline V gives CDR1 SGHRS, CDR2 YFSETQ. The CDR3 length is 16 residues. CDR3 sequence (DNA): TGCGCCAGCAGCTCCTATAGCGGGAGGATCACCGGGGAGCTGTTTTTT. Translation: CASSSYSGRITGELFF.

The chain is built from TRBV12-5 and TRBJ2-3, with 9 positions matching TRBD2. V gave up 5 bases and J gave up 4 bases; unmatched junction bases: 1. From germline, CDR1 is LGHNT and CDR2 FRNRAP. The CDR3 sequence is 13 residues long. This chain's CDR3 is CASGIAGADTQYF. The CDR3 nucleotides read TGTGCTAGTGGTATAGCGGGGGCAGATACGCAGTATTTT. The full variable domain, rest sourced from reference TRBV12-5 and TRBJ2-3, is DARVTQTPRHKVTEMGQEVTMRCQPILGHNTVFWYRQTMMQGLELLAYFRNRAPLDDSGMPKDRFSAEMPDATLATLKIQPSEPRDSAVYFCASGIAGADTQYFGPGTRLTVL.

The CDR3 nucleotides are TGTGCCAGTAGTATGTACGCCAGGGAGGATGGCTACACCTTC. Translated, it gives CASSMYAREDGYTF. The chain is built from TRBV19 and TRBJ1-2, with a weak D call TRBD1 (5 bases). This CDR3 region has 14 residues. V was shortened by 3 bases and J by 6 bases, with 14 bases between the two germline ends. Germline CDR1 LNHDA, CDR2 SQIVND (reference sequence). The full variable domain, its missing parts supplied by reference TRBV19 and TRBJ1-2, is DGGITQSPKYLFRKEGQNVTLSCEQNLNHDAMYWYRQDPGQGLRLIYYSQIVNDFQKGDIAEGYSVSREKKESFPLTVTSAQKNPTAFYLCASSMYAREDGYTFGSGTRLTVV.

This clone was observed a handful of times. V and J are TRBV27 and TRBJ2-7, with a weak D call TRBD1 (7 bases). Germline V gene data show CDR1 as MNHEY and CDR2 as SMNVEV (reference sequence). V was cut by 6 bases and J by 5 bases, with 14 bases left in between. The CDR3 length is 13 residues. In nucleotides, the CDR3 is TGTGCCAGCAGCCGGCAGGGGGGCCACGAGCAGTACTTC. It encodes CASSRQGGHEQYF.

The DNA for the CDR3 is TGTGCCAGCAGCTTGGTGGGTGCGGGCACTGAAGCTTTCTTT. Translated: CASSLVGAGTEAFF. The V call is TRBV5-8, the J call TRBJ1-1; D gene uncertain. Germline CDR1 SGHTS, CDR2 YDEGEE. V lost 0 bases to trimming and J lost 4 bases, with 10 bases between them. The CDR3 is 14 residues long.